The 8 T cell receptor beta chains reported below all come from one sample, sequenced in a study of T cells in Graves' hyperthyroidism and ophthalmopathy. Amplification of TCR beta CDR3 regions was performed using RNA transcripts as template. HTBI primers were used for first-round RT-PCR of the TCR CDR3. TCRdb fed the multiplex PCR reads into MiXCR, producing one record per CDR3 protein. The repertoire holds about 480,000 distinct CDR3 sequences, with approximately 15% as singletons. Source material: blood. Source of these receptors: a woman under 30 with Graves' hyperthyroidism.

This clonotype has a handful of counts. For the CDR3, the DNA is TGTGCCAGCAGCCAAGTTCCCGACGTCGCCTACGAGCAGTACTTC. It encodes CASSQVPDVAYEQYF. The chain is built from TRBV3-1 and TRBJ2-7; D not certain. V shed 1 base and J shed 2 bases, with 12 bases lying between them. The CDR3 is 15 residues long. Germline V gene sequence: CDR1 LGHDT, CDR2 YNNKEL (reference sequence).

This clonotype occurred many times. The V call is TRBV12-3 or TRBV12-4, the J call TRBJ1-6, with D possibly TRBD1 on 6 matching bases. This CDR3 region has 13 residues. Trimming left V 6 bases short and J 7 bases short, with 10 bases between. The CDR3: CASSQGPNSPLHF. The CDR3 DNA is TGTGCCAGCAGCCAGGGGCCCAATTCACCCCTCCACTTT.

This clonotype was picked up many times. The V gene is TRBV30, the J gene TRBJ2-2, with 7 positions matching TRBD2. The CDR3 is 12 residues long. The trim removed 4 bases at V and 7 bases at J, leaving 3 bases unmatched. In germline, CDR1 is GTSNPN, CDR2 SVGIG (reference sequence). The CDR3 region is CAWIQRGGELFF. CDR3 sequence (DNA): TGTGCCTGGATCCAGCGGGGCGGGGAGCTGTTTTTT.

In its sample, this clonotype was seen many times. The gene calls are TRBV6-2 or TRBV6-3 and TRBJ1-1; 7 bases agree with TRBD1. Looked up from germline, CDR1 is MNHEY and CDR2 is SVGEGT. This CDR3 contains 16 residues. The ends lost 2 bases at V and 3 bases at J; junction bases unmatched: 9. CDR3 in DNA: TGTGCCAGCAGTTACCCCACCGGGACAGTCGACACTGAAGCTTTCTTT. This translates into CASSYPTGTVDTEAFF.

This clonotype was observed at least ten times. This sequence joins TRBV11-3 and TRBJ2-1; D may be TRBD2 (5 bases). CDR1 is SGHNT and CDR2 is YENEEA in the germline V gene. The CDR3 is 16 amino acids. Trimming removed 2 bases from V and 6 bases from J, with 17 bases in between. The CDR3 bases are TGTGCCAGCAGCTTACCCGAAGGGAGTCTCCTCAATGAGCAGTTCTTC. Translation gives CASSLPEGSLLNEQFF.

This clonotype was detected many times. V and J are TRBV4-2 and TRBJ2-5, with 8 bases identical to TRBD2. In germline, CDR1 is LGHNA, CDR2 YNFKEQ. After removal of 0 bases from V and 7 bases from J, the junction contained 10 bases not matched to a gene. The CDR3 runs to 16 residues. Written as DNA, the CDR3 is TGTGCCAGCAGCCAAGATTCGAGCGGGAGTGGAGGGACCCAGTACTTC. This gives the protein CASSQDSSGSGGTQYF.

The chain couples TRBV7-8 to TRBJ2-5; tentatively, D is TRBD2 (6 bases). The CDR3 covers 14 residues. Germline loops: CDR1 SGHVS, CDR2 FQNEAQ. The V end lost 4 bases, the J end lost 3 bases, and 12 bases lay between the germline ends. The CDR3 nucleotides read TGTGCCAGCAGCTCAGGGACTTCGGAAGAGACCCAGTACTTC. Translation: CASSSGTSEETQYF.

This clonotype was counted a few times. The chain is built from TRBV19 and TRBJ2-5; D may match TRBD1 or TRBD2 (5 bases each). The CDR3 covers 14 residues. V dropped 6 bases and J dropped 1 base, with 12 bases sitting between them. In germline, CDR1 is LNHDA, CDR2 SQIVND (reference sequence). The CDR3 DNA reads as TGTGCCAGTAGGTCGGGGCCCCTCCAAGAGACCCAGTACTTC. Protein product: CASRSGPLQETQYF.